One and the same sample provided the 29 T cell receptor beta chains below, sequenced in a study of beta chain features in type 1 diabetes. Sequencing targeted expressed TCRB transcripts, as all isolated RNA had been reverse transcribed. Only in-frame clones appear in the TCRdb table, and some are missing; sequencing was by immunoSEQ multiplex PCR. Of fewer than 400,000 clones listed, around 7.6% were seen once; the top ten hold around 0.45%. Sequencing used central memory CD4+ T cells from blood. The receptors were gathered from a woman younger than 30 in good health.

This clone came up a few times. This chain connects TRBV20-1 to TRBJ1-2, with 9 positions matching TRBD1. V shed 7 bases and J 7 bases; nucleotides not matched to a gene: 4. This CDR3 spans 11 amino acids. CDR1 is DFQATT, CDR2 SNEGSKA, per germline (reference sequence). This chain's CDR3 is CSVGTGSGYTF. CDR3 DNA: TGCAGTGTCGGGACAGGGAGTGGCTACACCTTC.

The rearrangement joins TRBV7-3 to TRBJ2-7, with D possibly being TRBD1 or TRBD2 (5 bases each). Germline CDR1 reads SGHTA; CDR2 reads FQGTGA. The germline V and J ends were trimmed by 5 bases and 4 bases, with 12 bases remaining between them. The CDR3 has 13 amino acids. CDR3 nucleotides: TGTGCCAGCAGCGGCCGGGGCGGGTACGAGCAGTACTTC. It is translated as CASSGRGGYEQYF.

This clone appeared a few times. Other DNA variants within this sample encode the same CDR3. This sequence joins TRBV7-6 and TRBJ2-7; D gene ambiguous. Trimming cost V 1 base and J 2 bases, with 6 bases left between them. CDR3 length equals 13 residues. The germline V gene encodes CDR1 SGHVS and CDR2 FNYEAQ. This CDR3 reads CASSLGGTYEQYF. DNA of the CDR3: TGTGCCAGCAGCTTAGGTGGCACCTACGAGCAGTACTTC.

The chain joins TRBV13 to TRBJ2-1; 8 bases match TRBD2. Germline V gives CDR1 PRHDT, CDR2 FYEKMQ (reference sequence). V was pared by 0 bases and J by 6 bases, with 4 bases of the junction left unmatched. This CDR3 region has 15 residues. DNA of the CDR3: TGTGCCAGCAGCTTAGGCGGGAGGGTGTTCAATGAGCAGTTCTTC. As protein: CASSLGGRVFNEQFF.

Only a few counts were recorded for this clone. Relative to the germline gene, one junction end is altered; a read error may explain this. This sequence joins TRBV7-7 and TRBJ2-2, with 7 bases identical to TRBD1. CDR1 and CDR2 (germline): SSHAT, FNYEAQ (reference sequence). The CDR3 is 15 residues long. The CDR3 protein is CASSSHRGNTGELFF. The CDR3 DNA reads as TGTGCTAGCAGCTCGCACAGGGGGAACACCGGGGAGCTGTTTTTT.

The chain links TRBV9 to TRBJ2-7; 7 positions match TRBD2. The length of the CDR3 is 14 residues. CDR1 and CDR2 (germline): SGDLS, YYNGEE. The V and J ends lost 4 bases and 6 bases, in that order; junction bases with no gene match: 10. The CDR3 bases are TGTGCCAGCAGCCCCGGACTAGTCGCCTCCGAGCAGTACTTC. Protein: CASSPGLVASEQYF.

The V gene is TRBV11-2, the J gene TRBJ2-7, with 8 bases lining up with TRBD1. V dropped 5 bases and J dropped 2; count of bases not matched to a gene: 11. Looked up from germline, CDR1 is SGHAT and CDR2 is FQNNGV. The CDR3 length is 16 residues. As DNA, the CDR3 is TGTGCCAGCAGCCGCCTCAAATCGACAGGGGCCTACGAGCAGTACTTC. This codes for CASSRLKSTGAYEQYF.

This chain joins TRBV28 and TRBJ2-1, with D possibly being TRBD1 (5 bases). Trimming cost V 2 bases and J 7 bases, with 15 bases left between them. Germline V gene data show CDR1 as MDHEN and CDR2 as SYDVKM. This CDR3 comprises 15 residues. In nucleotides, the CDR3 is TGTGCCAGCAGTTTACTAGGGGCCGCAGGGAATGAGCAGTTCTTC. It yields the protein CASSLLGAAGNEQFF. Using reference TRBV28 and TRBJ2-1 for the parts outside the CDR3, the full variable domain is DVKVTQSSRYLVKRTGEKVFLECVQDMDHENMFWYRQDPGLGLRLIYFSYDVKMKEKGDIPEGYSVSREKKERFSLILESASTNQTSMYLCASSLLGAAGNEQFFGPGTRLTVL.

This chain links TRBV4-3 with TRBJ2-7, with D hard to call. CDR1 LGHNA and CDR2 YSLEER come from the germline V gene. The CDR3 contains 15 residues. Between the trimmed V and J ends, which lost 0 bases and 2 bases, there was a span of 11 bases. The CDR3 DNA reads TGCGCCAGCAGCCAAGAGCCCGACCGCGCCTACGAGCAGTACTTC. Residues: CASSQEPDRAYEQYF.

This chain joins TRBV7-2 and TRBJ1-5; the D gene is possibly TRBD1 (6 bases). The V gene lost 5 bases and the J gene lost 6 bases, with 17 bases spanning the gap. Germline values: CDR1 SGHTA, CDR2 FQGNSA. CDR3 size: 15 residues. As DNA, the CDR3 is TGTGCCAGCAGCCCACGCTCAGGGGAGAGTCAGCCCCAGCATTTT. It encodes CASSPRSGESQPQHF.

The chain recombines TRBV18 with TRBJ2-3; D may be TRBD1 (5 bases). The CDR3 is made up of 17 amino acids. Germline CDR1 KGHSH, CDR2 LQKENI. V was trimmed by 0 bases and J by 6 bases, leaving 19 bases between them. The CDR3 here is CASSPPGLQTLGDTQYF. The CDR3, as DNA: TGTGCCAGCTCACCACCGGGGCTACAGACCCTCGGGGATACGCAGTATTTT.

This clone was counted only a few times. The rearrangement joins TRBV27 to TRBJ1-2; no reliable D call. Germline loops: CDR1 MNHEY, CDR2 SMNVEV (reference sequence). The CDR3 sequence is 13 residues long. The V gene lost 2 bases and the J gene lost 4 bases, with 8 bases spanning the gap. The CDR3 bases are TGTGCCAGCAGTTTACAACAGAGCTATGGCTACACCTTC. Translating it yields CASSLQQSYGYTF.

This clone was seen more than once but under ten times. V is TRBV7-2 and J is TRBJ1-2, with D maybe TRBD1 (6 bases). Germline CDR1 is SGHTA and CDR2 is FQGNSA. The V and J ends lost 6 bases and 8 bases respectively, with 10 bases between them. This CDR3 region has 11 residues. CDR3 sequence reads: CASRKDRGYTF. Here the CDR3 DNA reads TGTGCCAGCAGGAAAGACAGGGGCTACACCTTC. Full variable domain (rest looked up from reference TRBV7-2 and TRBJ1-2): GAGVSQSPSNKVTEKGKDVELRCDPISGHTALYWYRQSLGQGLEFLIYFQGNSAPDKSGLPSDRFSAERTGGSVSTLTIQRTQQEDSAVYLCASRKDRGYTFGSGTRLTVV.

The V call is TRBV28, the J call TRBJ1-5; D is ambiguous. The germline gives CDR1 MDHEN, CDR2 SYDVKM. The CDR3 has 16 amino acids. With 4 bases removed from V and 1 base from J, the gap between germline ends came to 14 bases. CDR3 sequence (DNA): TGTGCCAGCAGTTCTAGGGTAGGTGGAAGCAATCAGCCCCAGCATTTT. Its protein is CASSSRVGGSNQPQHF.

This clone was found a few times. DNA for the CDR3: TGTGCCAGCACCAACCCGGGATACGAGCAGTACTTC. Translated, it gives CASTNPGYEQYF. The rearrangement links TRBV6-1 to TRBJ2-7; TRBD2 might be the D (5 bases). V lost 7 bases and J 4 bases, leaving 11 bases between the germline ends. The CDR3 is 12 amino acids. The germline gives CDR1 MNHNS, CDR2 SASEGT.

This clone was seen a handful of times. The chain combines TRBV9 with TRBJ2-7; possibly TRBD1 for D (5 bases). The CDR3 totals 14 residues. V shed 1 base and J shed 2 bases, with 10 bases lying between them. Germline CDR1 reads SGDLS; CDR2 reads YYNGEE. CDR3 sequence: CASSVSDRAYEQYF. The CDR3 DNA reads TGTGCCAGCAGCGTAAGTGACAGAGCCTACGAGCAGTACTTC.

This clone was counted at least ten times. J is TRBJ2-1 and V is TRBV7-8; 12 bases map to TRBD2. Per the germline V gene, CDR1 is SGHVS and CDR2 is FQNEAQ. The CDR3 totals 17 residues. The V segment lost 2 bases and the J segment 9 bases; nucleotides outside the gene matches: 11. This chain's CDR3 is CASSLPTTSGGFGEQFF. The CDR3 region has the DNA TGTGCCAGCAGCTTACCTACGACTAGCGGGGGTTTTGGTGAGCAGTTCTTC.

This clone has more than one count but fewer than ten. The chain employs TRBV28 and TRBJ2-4, with D tentatively TRBD1 or TRBD2 (5 bases each). CDR1 is MDHEN and CDR2 is SYDVKM in the germline V gene. V lost 7 bases and J 2 bases, leaving 12 bases between the germline ends. The CDR3 contains 14 residues. CDR3 amino acids: CASTMGVSKNIQYF. CDR3 sequence (DNA): TGTGCCAGCACCATGGGGGTCTCCAAAAACATTCAGTACTTC.

This clone was counted between two and nine times. CDR3 nucleotides: TGTGCCAGCAGTGCCAGGGACAGGGCTGGAAACACCATATATTTT. Translating gives CASSARDRAGNTIYF. J is TRBJ1-3 and V is TRBV25-1; 9 positions agree with TRBD1. J was trimmed by 2 bases and V by 4 bases; bases with no gene match: 3. The length of the CDR3 is 15 residues. Germline V CDR1 and CDR2: MGHDK, SYGVNS.

CDR3 nucleotide sequence: TGTGCCAGCAGCTTCTCTGGATCTGGGGCCAACGTCCTGACTTTC. This gives the protein CASSFSGSGANVLTF. The rearrangement uses TRBV7-2 and TRBJ2-6; D is unresolved. This CDR3 comprises 15 residues. CDR1 SGHTA and CDR2 FQGNSA come from the germline V gene. The ends were cut back, 3 bases at V and 1 base at J, with 7 bases in the middle.

V and J are TRBV6-5 and TRBJ1-5; a weak D match, TRBD1 (5 bases). With 6 bases removed from V and 5 bases from J, the gap between germline ends came to 17 bases. The CDR3 totals 15 residues. From germline, CDR1 is MNHEY and CDR2 SVGAGI. The CDR3 sequence is CASSRQFNGDQPQHF. In nucleotides, the CDR3 is TGTGCCAGCAGCCGACAGTTTAATGGGGATCAGCCCCAGCATTTT.

This chain joins TRBV29-1 and TRBJ1-1; tentative D call: TRBD1 (6 bases). The CDR3 length is 15 residues. V was pared by 0 bases and J by 2 bases, with 13 bases between. Germline assignment: CDR1 SQVTM and CDR2 ANQGSEA. CDR3 in amino acids: CSVEEGWTANTEAFF. The CDR3 bases are TGCAGCGTTGAAGAAGGGTGGACAGCCAACACTGAAGCTTTCTTT.

This clone has more than one count but fewer than ten. The V gene is TRBV7-2, the J gene TRBJ2-7, with D perhaps TRBD1 or TRBD2 (5 bases each). Germline CDR1 reads SGHTA; CDR2 reads FQGNSA. Trimming stripped 3 bases from V and 4 bases from J, with 10 bases between. The CDR3 is 13 residues long. The CDR3 here is CASSFQGGYEQYF. The CDR3 DNA reads TGTGCCAGCAGCTTTCAGGGCGGGTACGAGCAGTACTTC. Filled out from reference TRBV7-2 and TRBJ2-7, the complete variable domain reads GAGVSQSPSNKVTEKGKDVELRCDPISGHTALYWYRQSLGQGLEFLIYFQGNSAPDKSGLPSDRFSAERTGGSVSTLTIQRTQQEDSAVYLCASSFQGGYEQYFGPGTRLTVT.

The V call is TRBV14, the J call TRBJ2-7; tentatively, D is TRBD2 (5 bases). Germline assignment: CDR1 SGHDN and CDR2 FVKESK. This CDR3 comprises 16 residues. V lost 1 base, J lost 5 bases, and 18 bases lay in between. In DNA, the CDR3 is TGTGCCAGCAGCCAAGTAAAATCGGGCGGGCCCCACGAGCAGTACTTC. It yields the protein CASSQVKSGGPHEQYF. Combining the CDR3 with reference TRBV14 and TRBJ2-7 gives the whole variable domain EAGVTQFPSHSVIEKGQTVTLRCDPISGHDNLYWYRRVMGKEIKFLLHFVKESKQDESGMPNNRFLAERTGGTYSTLKVQPAELEDSGVYFCASSQVKSGGPHEQYFGPGTRLTVT.

This clone was picked up a small number of times. The V and J genes are TRBV18 and TRBJ2-1; D gene ambiguous. The CDR3 is 14 amino acids. The V gene lost 5 bases and the J gene lost 1 base, with 9 bases spanning the gap. Germline CDR1 reads KGHSH; CDR2 reads LQKENI. In nucleotides, the CDR3 is TGTGCCAGCTCATCGACACAATCCTACAATGAGCAGTTCTTC. Amino acid sequence: CASSSTQSYNEQFF.

The chain combines TRBV4-3 with TRBJ2-4; D is unresolved. Trimming shortened V by 0 bases and J by 0 bases, and 9 bases separated the two germline ends. Per the germline V gene, CDR1 is LGHNA and CDR2 is YSLEER. CDR3 length equals 16 residues. CDR3 in amino acids: CASSQEGPIAKNIQYF. The CDR3 DNA follows: TGCGCCAGCAGCCAAGAAGGTCCGATAGCCAAAAACATTCAGTACTTC.

This clone was counted between two and nine times. The chain uses TRBV7-9 and TRBJ2-5; TRBD2 might be the D (5 bases). This CDR3 is 14 amino acids long. The V gene's germline CDR1 is SEHNR and CDR2 FQNEAQ (reference sequence). The ends were cut back, 3 bases at V and 3 bases at J, with 11 bases in the middle. The CDR3 bases are TGTGCCAGCAGCTTCATCTCCGGGAAAGAGACCCAGTACTTC. Encoded protein: CASSFISGKETQYF.

The chain couples TRBV7-3 to TRBJ2-7, with D perhaps TRBD1 or TRBD2 (5 bases each). Germline CDR1 SGHTA, CDR2 FQGTGA. The ends were cut back, 0 bases at V and 5 bases at J, with 8 bases in the middle. The CDR3 runs 13 residues. The CDR3 spells CASSLTRDDEQYF. CDR3 nucleotide sequence: TGTGCCAGCAGCTTAACCAGGGACGACGAGCAGTACTTC. The full variable domain, rest sourced from reference TRBV7-3 and TRBJ2-7, is GAGVSQTPSNKVTEKGKYVELRCDPISGHTALYWYRQSLGQGPEFLIYFQGTGAADDSGLPNDRFFAVRPEGSVSTLKIQRTERGDSAVYLCASSLTRDDEQYFGPGTRLTVT.

The table lists this clone with a few counts. The V and J genes are TRBV7-9 and TRBJ2-5; D not resolved. V shed 1 base and J shed 0 bases, with 9 bases lying between them. Germline V CDR1 and CDR2: SEHNR, FQNEAQ (reference sequence). The CDR3 extends over 15 amino acids. This chain's CDR3 is CASSLDWGNQETQYF. The CDR3 bases are TGTGCCAGCAGCTTAGACTGGGGAAACCAAGAGACCCAGTACTTC.